What follows are 19 T cell receptor beta chains derived from one specimen sequenced in a study of identical twins. TCRdb passed the 5' RACE reads through MiXCR, listing each CDR3 protein once. Of 1.5 million to 2 million distinct CDR3 sequences listed, 32% are singletons. Sequenced sample: cord blood. Source of these receptors: a newborn girl in good health.

The chain joins TRBV7-9 to TRBJ2-2; 8 nucleotides align to TRBD1. Germline loops: CDR1 SEHNR, CDR2 FQNEAQ (reference sequence). V gave up 3 bases and J gave up 5 bases; unmatched junction bases: 8. CDR3 length: 16 amino acids. In DNA, the CDR3 is TGTGCCAGCAGCTTCCTGGACAGGGTCCGAACCGGGGAGCTGTTTTTT. It codes for CASSFLDRVRTGELFF. The entire variable domain, with the rest obtained from reference TRBV7-9 and TRBJ2-2, is as follows: DTGVSQNPRHKITKRGQNVTFRCDPISEHNRLYWYRQTLGQGPEFLTYFQNEAQLEKSRLLSDRFSAERPKGSFSTLEIQRTEQGDSAMYLCASSFLDRVRTGELFFGEGSRLTVL.

The V and J genes are TRBV6-6 and TRBJ2-1; 10 bases align to TRBD2. V lost 4 bases and J lost 6; bases outside the gene matches: 12. The length of the CDR3 is 17 residues. In germline, CDR1 is MNHNY, CDR2 SVGAGI (reference sequence). This chain's CDR3 is CASSWLFGLADINEQFF. The CDR3 DNA reads TGTGCCAGCAGTTGGCTTTTTGGACTAGCGGACATCAATGAGCAGTTCTTC.

This sequence joins TRBV7-9 and TRBJ2-2; the match to TRBD1 covers 10 bases. Germline CDR1 SEHNR, CDR2 FQNEAQ (reference sequence). After removal of 5 bases from V and 0 bases from J, the junction contained 6 bases not matched to a gene. This CDR3 spans 17 amino acids. The CDR3 DNA reads as TGTGCCAGCAGCCCTACGGGACAGGGGACGAACACCGGGGAGCTGTTTTTT. Translated: CASSPTGQGTNTGELFF.

This clonotype was picked up many times. The chain joins TRBV27 to TRBJ1-6, with D hard to call. V lost 5 bases and J 0 bases, leaving 5 bases between the germline ends. CDR1 is MNHEY, CDR2 SMNVEV, per germline (reference sequence). CDR3 length: 14 amino acids. DNA of the CDR3: TGTGCCAGCAGTCCCAGCTCCTATAATTCACCCCTCCACTTT. Its translation is CASSPSSYNSPLHF.

A few counts support this clonotype. V is TRBV11-2 and J is TRBJ2-3; 9 positions agree with TRBD2. The CDR3 is 19 residues long. Germline loops: CDR1 SGHAT, CDR2 FQNNGV. J lost 2 bases, V lost 2 bases, and 14 bases had no gene match. The CDR3 is CASSLKPSRLAGYTDTQYF. CDR3 in DNA: TGTGCCAGCAGCTTAAAACCCTCGAGGCTAGCGGGGTACACAGATACGCAGTATTTT.

This clonotype showed up many times. The V call is TRBV6-6, the J call TRBJ2-7; D not resolved. The CDR3 length is 13 residues. The germline gives CDR1 MNHNY, CDR2 SVGAGI (reference sequence). V was clipped by 2 bases and J by 0 bases, with 5 bases between them. The CDR3 reads CASSYAASYEQYF. The CDR3 DNA reads TGTGCCAGCAGTTACGCAGCCTCCTACGAGCAGTACTTC.

The rearrangement joins TRBV2 to TRBJ1-5, with D unclear. The length of the CDR3 is 13 residues. V was clipped by 4 bases and J by 1 base, with 5 bases between them. The germline CDR1 and CDR2 sequences are SNHLY and FYNNEI. In DNA form, the CDR3 reads TGTGCCAGCAGTGGGGAAAGCAATCAGCCCCAGCATTTT. Translating gives CASSGESNQPQHF.

This clonotype was counted at least ten times. The chain employs TRBV5-1 and TRBJ2-1, with TRBD2 as a possible D gene (6 bases). CDR3 length equals 15 residues. Germline V gene data show CDR1 as SGHRS and CDR2 as YFSETQ. Trimming stripped 0 bases from V and 4 bases from J, with 11 bases between. The CDR3 nucleotides read TGCGCCAGCAGCTTGGGGTCGGGAGTGTACAATGAGCAGTTCTTC. This sequence encodes CASSLGSGVYNEQFF.

Only one count was recorded for this clonotype. The chain links TRBV9 to TRBJ1-2; D remains unclear. Trimming pared 0 bases from V and 4 bases from J, leaving 13 bases between. CDR3 length: 15 amino acids. Germline V gives CDR1 SGDLS, CDR2 YYNGEE. CDR3 region: CASSVATRQFYGYTF. In nucleotides, the CDR3 is TGTGCCAGCAGCGTAGCTACGAGGCAATTCTATGGCTACACCTTC.

This rearrangement joins TRBV6-5 to TRBJ1-1; weak D call: TRBD1 (5 bases). The V and J ends lost 5 bases and 4 bases respectively, with 11 bases between them. The CDR3 runs 13 residues. The V gene's germline CDR1 is MNHEY and CDR2 SVGAGI. CDR3 region: CASSHQQGTEAFF. The CDR3 nucleotides are TGTGCCAGCAGTCACCAGCAGGGCACTGAAGCTTTCTTT.

This chain links TRBV6-1 with TRBJ1-4; possibly TRBD1 for D (5 bases). In germline, CDR1 is MNHNS, CDR2 SASEGT. There are 14 residues in the CDR3. V shed 5 bases and J shed 7 bases, with 14 bases lying between them. The CDR3 spells CASSFRGPGEKLFF. The DNA for the CDR3 is TGTGCCAGCAGTTTTCGGGGCCCGGGTGAAAAACTGTTTTTT.

This clonotype was detected a few times. The rearrangement joins TRBV29-1 to TRBJ2-3; D might be TRBD1 or TRBD2, each matching 5 bases. V was pared by 5 bases and J by 0 bases, with 9 bases between. Germline V gene data show CDR1 as SQVTM and CDR2 as ANQGSEA. The CDR3 sequence is 13 residues long. The CDR3 bases are TGCAGCGTTTGGGACCGTAGCACAGATACGCAGTATTTT. Its protein product is CSVWDRSTDTQYF.

This clonotype was found a few times. The V call is TRBV20-1, the J call TRBJ1-2; D perhaps matches TRBD1 (6 bases). Looked up from germline, CDR1 is DFQATT and CDR2 is SNEGSKA (reference sequence). The CDR3 sequence is 13 residues long. Between the trimmed V and J ends, which lost 4 bases and 5 bases, there was a span of 14 bases. CDR3 sequence reads: CSAISEQGYGYTF. Here the CDR3 DNA reads TGCAGTGCTATCAGCGAACAGGGTTATGGCTACACCTTC.

Regarding this clonotype: A junction end diverges from the germline sequence, so it may reflect a read error. V gene TRBV10-3 combines with J gene TRBJ2-3; no definite D call. The CDR3 has 12 residues. Germline CDR1 is ENHRY and CDR2 is SYGVKD. CDR3 DNA: TGTGCCATCAAGACTCGCACAGATAGGCAGTATTTT. Translation gives CAIKTRTDRQYF.

The chain combines TRBV3-1 with TRBJ2-7; D possibly corresponds to TRBD2 (6 bases). The DNA end is a closer match to TRBJ2-4, so the J assignment may be wrong. The CDR3 covers 16 residues. Germline assignment: CDR1 LGHDT and CDR2 YNNKEL (reference sequence). CDR3 in amino acids: CASSQDFGSGRNIQYF. The CDR3 coding sequence is TGTGCCAGCAGCCAAGATTTTGGGAGCGGGCGCAACATTCAGTACTTC.

The V and J genes are TRBV6-6 and TRBJ2-1, with TRBD2 matching over 12 bases. Germline loops: CDR1 MNHNY, CDR2 SVGAGI (reference sequence). The CDR3 covers 17 residues. The ends lost 2 bases at V and 7 bases at J; junction bases unmatched: 9. CDR3 residues: CASSYPALAGGQNEQFF. The CDR3 DNA sequence: TGTGCCAGCAGTTACCCAGCACTAGCGGGGGGCCAGAATGAGCAGTTCTTC.

The chain combines TRBV2 with TRBJ2-7; a weak D match, TRBD2 (6 bases). Germline V lookup: CDR1 SNHLY, CDR2 FYNNEI. The CDR3 extends over 13 amino acids. V was pared by 6 bases and J by 7 bases, with 16 bases between. The CDR3 bases are TGTGCCAGCAGGGGGACTTCCTACAATGAGCAGTACTTC. Residues: CASRGTSYNEQYF.

In this sample, this clonotype turned up a few times. V usage is TRBV27 and J usage is TRBJ2-7; TRBD1 agrees at 9 bases. J was trimmed by 4 bases and V by 4 bases; bases with no gene match: 2. The CDR3 runs to 13 residues. Germline V gene lookup returns CDR1 MNHEY and CDR2 SMNVEV (reference sequence). The CDR3 reads CASSWTGEYEQYF. CDR3 coding DNA: TGTGCCAGCAGTTGGACAGGGGAATACGAGCAGTACTTC.

There are a few counts of this clonotype. The chain is built from TRBV12-3 or TRBV12-4 and TRBJ2-3; maybe TRBD2 (6 bases). Trimming removed 5 bases at V and 0 bases at J, with 21 bases between. There are 18 residues in the CDR3. The CDR3 here is CASSPRLGLQASTDTQYF. For the CDR3, the DNA is TGTGCCAGCAGTCCCCGACTAGGCCTCCAAGCTAGCACAGATACGCAGTATTTT.